Following are 24 T cell receptor beta chains from one sample sequenced in a study of OX40 agonist ivuxolimab in advanced cancers. Only in-frame clones appear in the TCRdb table, and some are missing; sequencing was by immunoSEQ multiplex PCR. The sample shows tens of thousands of clones, 90% to 95% of them seen only once. This material consisted of CD4+ or CD8+ T cells sorted from blood, taken in a trial of the OX40 agonist ivuxolimab. All receptors derive from an adult with an advanced solid tumor such as melanoma, head and neck, liver or kidney cancer.

The rearrangement links TRBV25-1 to TRBJ1-6; the D gene is possibly TRBD1 (5 bases). CDR3 length equals 14 residues. CDR1 is MGHDK, CDR2 SYGVNS, per germline. Trimming shortened V by 4 bases and J by 9 bases, and 13 bases separated the two germline ends. CDR3 sequence reads: CASSVQGTGSPLHF. CDR3 bases: TGTGCCAGCAGTGTTCAGGGAACTGGTTCACCCCTCCACTTT.

The V call is TRBV16, the J call TRBJ2-5, with TRBD2 matching over 10 bases. The V gene's germline CDR1 is KGHSY and CDR2 FQNENV. J gave up 3 bases and V 2 bases, and 6 bases lay outside the gene matches. This CDR3 has 16 residues. Here the CDR3 reads CASSQPGLAEKETQYF. The CDR3 region has the DNA TGTGCCAGCAGCCAACCTGGACTAGCGGAAAAAGAGACCCAGTACTTC.

The chain is built from TRBV7-2 and TRBJ1-6, with 12 bases matching TRBD1. The CDR3 extends over 19 amino acids. Unmatched junction bases numbered 16, after V lost 5 bases and J lost 8 bases. From germline, CDR1 is SGHTA and CDR2 FQGNSA. The CDR3 nucleotides are TGTGCCAGCAGCCCCGGGACAGGGGGCGACCGGATCCGTCATTCACCCCTCCACTTT. Translating gives CASSPGTGGDRIRHSPLHF.

V usage is TRBV30 and J usage is TRBJ1-2; D not certain. The CDR3 totals 13 residues. V lost 5 bases to trimming and J lost 4 bases, with 14 bases between them. Germline CDR1 is GTSNPN and CDR2 is SVGIG (reference sequence). The CDR3 nucleotides are TGTGCCTGGGTTGATGGACGGGGCTATGGCTACACCTTC. Its translation: CAWVDGRGYGYTF.

The J gene is TRBJ2-2, the V gene TRBV19; D possibly corresponds to TRBD1 (5 bases). The CDR3 length is 15 residues. The germline V gene has CDR1 LNHDA and CDR2 SQIVND (reference sequence). Trimming shortened V by 2 bases and J by 1 base, and 8 bases separated the two germline ends. The CDR3 sequence is CASSISTGNTGELFF. DNA of the CDR3: TGTGCCAGTAGTATAAGCACAGGGAACACCGGGGAGCTGTTTTTT.

Written as DNA, the CDR3 is TGCGCCAGCAGCTTGGCTGGATCGACAGCGCTCTATGGCTACACCTTC. Its protein product is CASSLAGSTALYGYTF. The chain joins TRBV5-1 to TRBJ1-2, with D possibly being TRBD1 (5 bases). Trimming pared 0 bases from V and 4 bases from J, leaving 16 bases between. CDR1 is SGHRS and CDR2 is YFSETQ in the germline V gene. This CDR3 has 16 residues. Full variable domain (remainder filled in from reference TRBV5-1 and TRBJ1-2): KAGVTQTPRYLIKTRGQQVTLSCSPISGHRSVSWYQQTPGQGLQFLFEYFSETQRNKGNFPGRFSGRQFSNSRSEMNVSTLELGDSALYLCASSLAGSTALYGYTFGSGTRLTVV.

The CDR3 loop is CASSLTGGSETQYF. CDR3 DNA: TGTGCCAGCAGCTTAACTGGGGGGTCGGAGACCCAGTACTTC. The rearrangement links TRBV7-3 to TRBJ2-5; possibly TRBD2 for D (6 bases). The V and J ends lost 0 bases and 5 bases respectively, with 10 bases between them. Per the germline V gene, CDR1 is SGHTA and CDR2 is FQGTGA. CDR3 length equals 14 residues.

V is TRBV10-3 and J is TRBJ2-6, with D tentatively TRBD1 (6 bases). The CDR3 is made up of 15 amino acids. V shed 6 bases and J shed 1 base, with 10 bases lying between them. Looked up from germline, CDR1 is ENHRY and CDR2 is SYGVKD. CDR3 region: CAISRQVSGANVLTF. The CDR3 bases are TGTGCCATCAGCCGACAGGTTTCTGGGGCCAACGTCCTGACTTTC.

The chain joins TRBV19 to TRBJ2-1; D might be TRBD1 or TRBD2, each matching 5 bases. The CDR3 sequence is 15 residues long. Germline V gene sequence: CDR1 LNHDA, CDR2 SQIVND (reference sequence). V lost 8 bases, J lost 0 bases, and 14 bases lay in between. This CDR3 is CASSHYGASYNEQFF. CDR3 in DNA: TGTGCCAGTTCCCACTACGGGGCCTCCTACAATGAGCAGTTCTTC.

The chain recombines TRBV28 with TRBJ2-7; D unresolved. The germline gives CDR1 MDHEN, CDR2 SYDVKM. This CDR3 is built from 14 residues. V was clipped by 6 bases and J by 5 bases, with 17 bases between them. CDR3 residues: CASSLPGNANEQYF. In DNA form, the CDR3 reads TGTGCCAGCAGCCTTCCCGGCAATGCCAACGAGCAGTACTTC.

The chain uses TRBV19 and TRBJ2-1; D tentatively reads TRBD1 or TRBD2 (5 bases each). Germline V gene data show CDR1 as LNHDA and CDR2 as SQIVND (reference sequence). Trimming stripped 2 bases from V and 8 bases from J, with 16 bases between. The length of the CDR3 is 15 residues. CDR3 amino acids: CASSIRDPIFDEQFF. CDR3 sequence (DNA): TGTGCCAGTAGTATAAGGGACCCCATTTTCGATGAGCAGTTCTTC.

The V and J genes are TRBV18 and TRBJ1-1, with D tentatively TRBD1 (6 bases). CDR1 is KGHSH and CDR2 is LQKENI in the germline V gene. Trimming left V 3 bases short and J 5 bases short, with 22 bases between. The CDR3 length is 17 residues. CDR3 nucleotides: TGTGCCAGCTCACCTGCGGGGGGGCAATCCAGGAGGACTGAAGCTTTCTTT. Protein sequence: CASSPAGGQSRRTEAFF.

As concerns this clone: Mismatch with germline at one junction end may stem from a read error. The chain joins TRBV10-3 to TRBJ2-7, with 10 bases identical to TRBD2. Germline assignment: CDR1 ENHRY and CDR2 SYGVKD. The length of the CDR3 is 18 residues. For the CDR3, the DNA is TGTGCCATCAGTGAGCGGACTAGCGGCTCGAGAAGCCCCTACGGGCAGTACTTC. Translating gives CAISERTSGSRSPYGQYF.

J is TRBJ2-7 and V is TRBV10-1; D is undetermined. Looked up from germline, CDR1 is WNHNN and CDR2 is SYGVQD (reference sequence). The ends were cut back, 4 bases at V and 4 bases at J, with 11 bases in the middle. The CDR3 spans 13 residues. The CDR3 DNA reads TGCGCCAGCAGTGGAGTAGGGTTATACGAGCAGTACTTC. Amino acid sequence: CASSGVGLYEQYF.

CDR3 protein: CASSIGRSLGAYGYTF. CDR3 sequence (DNA): TGTGCCAGCAGTATAGGACGGTCTCTCGGAGCCTATGGCTACACCTTC. V is TRBV2 and J is TRBJ1-2, with D unresolved. CDR1 and CDR2 from the germline V gene are SNHLY and FYNNEI. V was trimmed by 5 bases and J by 4 bases, leaving 20 bases between them. The CDR3 sequence is 16 residues long.

V gene TRBV28 combines with J gene TRBJ1-2; TRBD1 agrees at 9 bases. There are 15 residues in the CDR3. Germline values: CDR1 MDHEN, CDR2 SYDVKM. Trimming at V came to 5 bases and at J to 3 bases, leaving 7 bases not matched to a gene. CDR3 residues: CASSKQGARDYGYTF. The CDR3 bases are TGTGCCAGCAGTAAACAGGGGGCCAGGGACTATGGCTACACCTTC.

This chain links TRBV7-9 with TRBJ2-5; the match to TRBD1 covers 9 bases. Germline lookup yields CDR1 SEHNR and CDR2 FQNEAQ (reference sequence). The CDR3 covers 15 residues. The V segment lost 6 bases and the J segment 5 bases; nucleotides outside the gene matches: 10. The CDR3 loop reads CASRPTGTGSETQYF. DNA for the CDR3: TGTGCCAGCAGACCGACCGGGACAGGGTCGGAGACCCAGTACTTC.

The V and J genes are TRBV19 and TRBJ1-1; 9 nucleotides line up with TRBD1. CDR1 and CDR2 (germline): LNHDA, SQIVND (reference sequence). V lost 3 bases and J lost 2; bases outside the gene matches: 4. The CDR3 runs to 15 residues. In DNA, the CDR3 is TGTGCCAGTAGTATGGGGGACAGGGCTAACACTGAAGCTTTCTTT. Protein product: CASSMGDRANTEAFF.

The chain joins TRBV7-8 to TRBJ2-7; D gene uncertain. CDR1 is SGHVS and CDR2 is FQNEAQ in the germline V gene. V was shortened by 7 bases and J by 3 bases, with 13 bases between the two germline ends. The CDR3 runs to 13 residues. In DNA form, the CDR3 reads TGTGCCAGCATAGGAAGGTCGGGCTACGAGCAGTACTTC. This encodes CASIGRSGYEQYF.

The J gene is TRBJ2-7, the V gene TRBV14; D is undetermined. V was cut by 4 bases and J by 2 bases, with 12 bases left in between. The germline CDR1 and CDR2 sequences are SGHDN and FVKESK. The CDR3 loop spans 14 amino acids. Here the CDR3 DNA reads TGTGCCAGCAGCCTCGCACCTCCCCCCTACGAGCAGTACTTC. Amino acids: CASSLAPPPYEQYF. Using reference TRBV14 and TRBJ2-7 for the parts outside the CDR3, the full variable domain is EAGVTQFPSHSVIEKGQTVTLRCDPISGHDNLYWYRRVMGKEIKFLLHFVKESKQDESGMPNNRFLAERTGGTYSTLKVQPAELEDSGVYFCASSLAPPPYEQYFGPGTRLTVT.

V usage is TRBV2 and J usage is TRBJ1-1, with D tentatively TRBD1 (5 bases). V lost 6 bases to trimming and J lost 11 bases, with 13 bases between them. Germline loops: CDR1 SNHLY, CDR2 FYNNEI. CDR3 length: 11 amino acids. CDR3 nucleotide sequence: TGTGCCAGCAGGGCTGCGCGGGGCGCTTTCTTT. Its translation: CASRAARGAFF.

The rearrangement joins TRBV28 to TRBJ1-2; TRBD1 aligns across 8 bases. Germline assignment: CDR1 MDHEN and CDR2 SYDVKM. Germline trimming cut 3 bases from V and 9 bases from J; bases unmatched to any gene: 12. The CDR3 is 15 residues long. CDR3 protein: CASSFARQGPKSYTF. The CDR3 DNA reads TGTGCCAGCAGTTTCGCCCGACAGGGGCCCAAGAGCTACACCTTC.

The V call is TRBV30, the J call TRBJ1-5; 8 bases match TRBD1. CDR1 GTSNPN and CDR2 SVGIG come from the germline V gene (reference sequence). V lost 3 bases, J lost 7 bases, and 8 bases stayed unmatched. The CDR3 has 14 amino acids. In DNA, the CDR3 is TGTGCCTGGAGCTATGGGACAGGAGAGCAGCCCCAGCATTTT. Its protein is CAWSYGTGEQPQHF.

The rearrangement uses TRBV7-8 and TRBJ1-3; TRBD1 is a possible D gene (5 bases). V was trimmed by 2 bases and J by 4 bases, leaving 18 bases between them. Germline CDR1 and CDR2: SGHVS and FQNEAQ. The CDR3 sequence is 17 residues long. This chain's CDR3 is CASSLNSWGNAGNTIYF. The CDR3 region has the DNA TGTGCCAGCAGCTTAAACTCGTGGGGGAATGCAGGAAACACCATATATTTT.